A selection of T cell receptor beta chains follows, all from one sample in a study of T cells after yellow fever vaccination. One entry per CDR3 protein, called by TCRdb with MiXCR from the 5' RACE reads. The sample lists 150,000 to 200,000 distinct CDR3 sequences; 9.5% to 11% were seen once. Sequenced material: CD8+ T cells sorted from PBMCs, taken 15 days after the yellow fever booster vaccination. These receptors came from a man between 18 and 29 years old who received the YFV17D yellow fever vaccine. The conserved cysteine and the conserved F or W are not part of the CDR3 here. D genes are given only for firm matches.

TRBV19,NA,TRBJ1-6,ASSGWLGSPLH
TRBV5-1,TRBD1,TRBJ2-1,ASSLGPGQGFDEQF
TRBV28,NA,TRBJ1-1,ASSLNRLNTEAF
TRBV19,NA,TRBJ1-1,ASSMFGMTEAF
TRBV12-3/TRBV12-4,NA,TRBJ1-3,ASSFWDYRGNTIY
TRBV7-9,NA,TRBJ2-2,ASSPRISSAGELF
TRBV21-1,NA,TRBJ2-3,AFFGAGTDTQY
TRBV5-1,TRBD2,TRBJ2-1,ASSLVLAGAFSYNEQF
TRBV29-1,TRBD1,TRBJ2-3,SVEDRGTQY
TRBV3-1,NA,TRBJ2-3,ARTRGGPDTQY
TRBV4-3,NA,TRBJ2-1,ASSRDRQENEQF
TRBV5-6,NA,TRBJ2-2,ASSFVRGARTGELF
TRBV7-9,NA,TRBJ1-1,ASSFREGTEAF
TRBV5-1,NA,TRBJ2-2,ASSFTGQANTGELF
TRBV7-9,TRBD1,TRBJ2-7,ASSLSGTGLMSEQY
TRBV6-1,NA,TRBJ2-7,AAGGSEQY
TRBV7-9,NA,TRBJ1-5,ASSSSTVNQPQH
TRBV5-1,TRBD1,TRBJ2-5,ASSPGTGLEETQY
TRBV5-1,TRBD2,TRBJ2-1,ASSLSLTSGGNEQF
TRBV7-9,NA,TRBJ1-2,ASSLGSGLLWGYT
TRBV7-2,TRBD1,TRBJ2-3,ASSFLLQGDTQY
TRBV2,TRBD1,TRBJ2-3,ASSDGQDSTDTQY
TRBV7-8,NA,TRBJ1-1,ASSRTTGATEAF
TRBV7-8,NA,TRBJ2-1,ASSSRRGENYNEQF
TRBV7-6,TRBD2,TRBJ2-7,ASSLEGTSVYEQY
TRBV7-9,NA,TRBJ1-2,ASSPRPGHGYT
TRBV4-1,NA,TRBJ1-2,ASSQDPGGVYGYT
TRBV6-1,NA,TRBJ1-2,ASTSNYGYT
TRBV6-5,TRBD2,TRBJ2-3,ASSYSHYSGEDDSYHLGDTQY
TRBV7-9,NA,TRBJ2-7,ASSWMREQY
TRBV7-8,TRBD1,TRBJ1-1,ASTATGRNTEAF
TRBV5-5,NA,TRBJ1-1,ASSSGNTEAF
TRBV18,NA,TRBJ2-1,ASSPLEGRREQF
TRBV28,TRBD1,TRBJ2-1,ASSLQGAAYNEQF
TRBV7-6,NA,TRBJ2-6,ASSSRDSGANVLT
TRBV29-1,TRBD2,TRBJ2-5,SVASGGLSETQY
TRBV6-2/TRBV6-3,TRBD1,TRBJ2-3,ASSYPPGQPLPDTQY
TRBV7-9,TRBD1,TRBJ1-4,ASSPGQGNEKLF
TRBV2,NA,TRBJ2-1,ASPDPVDRNEQF
TRBV4-3,NA,TRBJ1-5,ASSQDFSREYSNQPQH
TRBV9,NA,TRBJ2-1,ASSLWGNEQF
TRBV6-2/TRBV6-3,NA,TRBJ2-2,ASSLQGTGAGELF
TRBV7-6,TRBD1,TRBJ1-5,ASSLGRGPNQPQH
TRBV15,TRBD2,TRBJ2-3,ATSREGPSGYLGDTQY
TRBV7-9,NA,TRBJ1-1,ASTEGGGNTEAF
TRBV15,TRBD2,TRBJ2-4,ATSREIGGVILAKNIQY
TRBV11-2,NA,TRBJ2-7,ASHWTAGPEQY
TRBV12-3/TRBV12-4,NA,TRBJ1-2,ASSLRPVGRGSKGYT
TRBV6-6,TRBD1,TRBJ1-6,ASSYPGQLSSPLH
TRBV4-1,NA,TRBJ2-7,ASSQDAGPYEQY
TRBV7-9,NA,TRBJ1-1,ASSSDPGLNTEAF
TRBV4-1,TRBD1,TRBJ2-7,ASSRGTGASYEQY